These T cell receptor beta chains were read from a single sample in a study of cytomegalovirus exposure and HLA in healthy donors. Libraries were prepared by immunoSEQ multiplex PCR; TCRdb keeps only in-frame clonotypes and omits some of them. The profile shows approximately 190,000 clones, over 70% of them singletons. Input material: PBMCs. The receptors were gathered from a man aged 40-55 years in good health and CMV-seropositive. Each CDR3 is given with its conserved first and last residue. A D gene is named only where the DNA matches it firmly. Expanded clones get a size class; other rows say once, few or many, or leave the size out.

D gene: TRBD1
V gene: TRBV18
J gene: TRBJ2-5
clone size: -
CDR3 DNA: TGTGCCAGCTCACCTGCGTGGGACAGAGAGACCCAGTACTTC
CDR3 protein: CASSPAWDRETQYF

D gene: -
V gene: TRBV5-1
J gene: TRBJ2-7
clone size: -
CDR3 DNA: TGCGCCAGCAGCCTGAACGCGGGACAGACCTACGAGCAGTACTTC
CDR3 protein: CASSLNAGQTYEQYF

D gene: -
V gene: TRBV9
J gene: TRBJ2-3
clone size: -
CDR3 DNA: TGTGCCAGCAGCGTACGGCAGGGTAAGACAGATACGCAGTATTTT
CDR3 protein: CASSVRQGKTDTQYF

D gene: TRBD1
V gene: TRBV29-1
J gene: TRBJ1-2
clone size: -
CDR3 DNA: TGCAGCGTTGGACAGGGGGCCTATGGCTACACCTTC
CDR3 protein: CSVGQGAYGYTF

D gene: -
V gene: TRBV27
J gene: TRBJ1-4
clone size: -
CDR3 DNA: TGTGCCAGCGGACTCAGGAGGGAAAAACTGTTTTTT
CDR3 protein: CASGLRREKLFF

D gene: -
V gene: TRBV27
J gene: TRBJ1-1
clone size: -
CDR3 DNA: TGTGCCAGCAGTTTCCTCTTGAACACTGAAGCTTTCTTT
CDR3 protein: CASSFLLNTEAFF

D gene: -
V gene: TRBV21-1
J gene: TRBJ2-7
clone size: -
CDR3 DNA: TGTGCCAGCAGCTGGGAAGGACGTCGGCAGGGGGAATACGAGCAGTACTTC
CDR3 protein: CASSWEGRRQGEYEQYF

D gene: TRBD2
V gene: TRBV7-3
J gene: TRBJ2-1
clone size: -
CDR3 DNA: TGTGCCAGTCAGGCGGGAGGCTCAAATGAGCAGTTCTTC
CDR3 protein: CASQAGGSNEQFF

D gene: -
V gene: TRBV12-5
J gene: TRBJ2-1
clone size: once
CDR3 DNA: TGTGCTAGTGTTTCTGCTCCGGGTGAGCAGTTCTTC
CDR3 protein: CASVSAPGEQFF

D gene: -
V gene: TRBV5-4
J gene: TRBJ1-1
clone size: -
CDR3 DNA: TGTGCCAGCAGTGAAACAGGGTTTGTTGACACTGAAGCTTTCTTT
CDR3 protein: CASSETGFVDTEAFF

D gene: -
V gene: TRBV2
J gene: TRBJ2-6
clone size: -
CDR3 DNA: TGTGCCAGCAGTGAAGCTAGGCTCTCTGGGGCCAACGTCCTGACCTTC
CDR3 protein: CASSEARLSGANVLTF

D gene: TRBD2
V gene: TRBV10-3
J gene: TRBJ2-1
clone size: -
CDR3 DNA: TGTGCCATCACCGGACTAGCGGGAGAAGAGCAGTTCTTC
CDR3 protein: CAITGLAGEEQFF

D gene: -
V gene: TRBV9
J gene: TRBJ2-1
clone size: -
CDR3 DNA: TGTGCCAGCAGCGTAGGGAGGGACTACAATGAGCAGTTCTTC
CDR3 protein: CASSVGRDYNEQFF

D gene: -
V gene: TRBV5-1
J gene: TRBJ2-2
clone size: -
CDR3 DNA: TGCGCCAGCAGCCAGATAGGACAGTACACCGGGGAGCTGTTTTTT
CDR3 protein: CASSQIGQYTGELFF

D gene: TRBD1
V gene: TRBV27
J gene: TRBJ2-7
clone size: -
CDR3 DNA: TGTGCCAGCAGTCCTACAGGGGCCTGGTACGAGCAGTACTTC
CDR3 protein: CASSPTGAWYEQYF

D gene: TRBD1
V gene: TRBV5-1
J gene: TRBJ1-2
clone size: -
CDR3 DNA: TGCGCCAGCAGCTCCTTGGGAAGGACAGGGAAAAACTATGGCTACACCTTC
CDR3 protein: CASSSLGRTGKNYGYTF

D gene: -
V gene: TRBV29-1
J gene: TRBJ1-2
clone size: -
CDR3 DNA: TGCAGCGTTGGGGGCAGGGGACTATCTGGCTACACCTTC
CDR3 protein: CSVGGRGLSGYTF

D gene: TRBD2
V gene: TRBV9
J gene: TRBJ2-2
clone size: -
CDR3 DNA: TGTGCCAGCTCCCGTAGCGGGGTAAACACCGGGGAGCTGTTTTTT
CDR3 protein: CASSRSGVNTGELFF

D gene: -
V gene: TRBV28
J gene: TRBJ2-7
clone size: -
CDR3 DNA: TGTGCCAGCAGTCAGACTCCCTCCTACGAGCAGTACTTC
CDR3 protein: CASSQTPSYEQYF

D gene: TRBD1
V gene: TRBV5-1
J gene: TRBJ2-7
clone size: -
CDR3 DNA: TGCGCCAGCAGCTTGGATGAAAGGACAGGGTCCTACGAGCAGTACTTC
CDR3 protein: CASSLDERTGSYEQYF

D gene: -
V gene: TRBV9
J gene: TRBJ1-3
clone size: once
CDR3 DNA: TGTGCCAGCAGCGTAGGGACTTCTGGAAACACCATATATTTT
CDR3 protein: CASSVGTSGNTIYF

D gene: TRBD1
V gene: TRBV10-3
J gene: TRBJ2-7
clone size: -
CDR3 DNA: TGTGCCATCGGAAGACAGGGTACCGACGAGCGGTACTTC
CDR3 protein: CAIGRQGTDERYF